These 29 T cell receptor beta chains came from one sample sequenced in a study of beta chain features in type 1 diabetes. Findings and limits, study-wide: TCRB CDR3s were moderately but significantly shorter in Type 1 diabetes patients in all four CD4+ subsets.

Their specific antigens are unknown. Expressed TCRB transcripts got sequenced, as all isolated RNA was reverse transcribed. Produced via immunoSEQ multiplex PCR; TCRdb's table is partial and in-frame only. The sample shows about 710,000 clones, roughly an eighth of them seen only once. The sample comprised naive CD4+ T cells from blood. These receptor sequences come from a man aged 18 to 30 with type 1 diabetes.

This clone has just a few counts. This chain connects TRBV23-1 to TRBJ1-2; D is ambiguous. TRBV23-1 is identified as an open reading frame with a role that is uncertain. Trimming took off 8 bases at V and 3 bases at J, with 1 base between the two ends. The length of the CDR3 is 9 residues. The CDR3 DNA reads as TGCGCCAGCTACTATGGCTACACCTTC. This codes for CASYYGYTF.

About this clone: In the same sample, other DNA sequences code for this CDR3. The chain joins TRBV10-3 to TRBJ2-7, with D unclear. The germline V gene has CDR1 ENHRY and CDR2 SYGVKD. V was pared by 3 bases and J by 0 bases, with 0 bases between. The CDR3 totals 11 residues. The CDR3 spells CAISDSYEQYF. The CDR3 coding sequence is TGTGCCATCAGTGACTCCTACGAGCAGTACTTC.

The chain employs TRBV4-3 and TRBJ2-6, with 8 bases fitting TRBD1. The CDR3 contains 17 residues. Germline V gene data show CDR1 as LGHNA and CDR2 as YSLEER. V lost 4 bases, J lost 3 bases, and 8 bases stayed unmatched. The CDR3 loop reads CASSPAAGGSGANVLTF. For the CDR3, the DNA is TGCGCCAGCAGCCCTGCTGCAGGGGGCAGTGGGGCCAACGTCCTGACTTTC.

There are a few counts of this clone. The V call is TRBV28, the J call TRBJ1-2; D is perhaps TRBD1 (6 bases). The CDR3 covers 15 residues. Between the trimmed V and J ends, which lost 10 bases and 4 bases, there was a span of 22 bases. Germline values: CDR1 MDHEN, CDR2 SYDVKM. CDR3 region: CATSTGTSGVYGYTF. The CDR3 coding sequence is TGTGCCACCTCTACAGGGACGTCTGGCGTCTATGGCTACACCTTC.

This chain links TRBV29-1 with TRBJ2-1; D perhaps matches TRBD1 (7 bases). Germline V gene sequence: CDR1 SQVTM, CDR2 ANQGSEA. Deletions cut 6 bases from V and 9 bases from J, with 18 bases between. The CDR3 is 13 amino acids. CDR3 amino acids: CSVATRRDSEQFF. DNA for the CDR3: TGCAGCGTCGCGACCCGGCGGGACAGTGAGCAGTTCTTC.

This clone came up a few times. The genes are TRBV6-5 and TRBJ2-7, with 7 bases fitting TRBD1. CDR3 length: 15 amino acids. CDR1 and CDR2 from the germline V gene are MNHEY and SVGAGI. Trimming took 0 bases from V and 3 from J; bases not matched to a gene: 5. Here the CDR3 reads CASSYSYPGGYEQYF. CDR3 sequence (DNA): TGTGCCAGCAGTTACTCGTATCCAGGGGGCTACGAGCAGTACTTC.

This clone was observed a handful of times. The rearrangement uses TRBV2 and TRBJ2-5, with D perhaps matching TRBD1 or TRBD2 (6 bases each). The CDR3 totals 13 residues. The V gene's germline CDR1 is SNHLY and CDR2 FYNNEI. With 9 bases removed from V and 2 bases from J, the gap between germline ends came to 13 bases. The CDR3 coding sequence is TGTGCCAGACGACGGGGGCGGCAAGAGACCCAGTACTTC. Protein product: CARRRGRQETQYF. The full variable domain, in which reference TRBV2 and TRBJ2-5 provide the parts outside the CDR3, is EPEVTQTPSHQVTQMGQEVILRCVPISNHLYFYWYRQILGQKVEFLVSFYNNEISEKSEIFDDQFSVERPDGSNFTLKIRSTKLEDSAMYFCARRRGRQETQYFGPGTRLLVL.

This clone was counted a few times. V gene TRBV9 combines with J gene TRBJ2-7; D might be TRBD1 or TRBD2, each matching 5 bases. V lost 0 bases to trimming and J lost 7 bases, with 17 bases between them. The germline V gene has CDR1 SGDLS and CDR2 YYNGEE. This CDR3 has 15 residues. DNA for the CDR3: TGTGCCAGCAGCGTAGGAGGTAGGGGTACGGGGGAGCAGTACTTC. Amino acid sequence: CASSVGGRGTGEQYF.

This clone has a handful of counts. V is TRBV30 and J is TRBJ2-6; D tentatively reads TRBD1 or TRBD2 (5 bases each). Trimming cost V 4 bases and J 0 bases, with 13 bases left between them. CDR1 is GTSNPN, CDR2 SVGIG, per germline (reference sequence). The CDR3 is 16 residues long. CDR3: CAWKRGSLSGANVLTF. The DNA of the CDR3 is TGTGCCTGGAAGAGGGGTTCACTCTCTGGGGCCAACGTCCTGACTTTC.

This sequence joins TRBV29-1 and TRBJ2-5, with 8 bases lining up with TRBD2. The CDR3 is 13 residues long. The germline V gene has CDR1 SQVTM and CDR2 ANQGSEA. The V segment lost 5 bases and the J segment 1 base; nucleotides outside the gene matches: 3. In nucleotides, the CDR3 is TGCAGCGTTAGCGGGAGCTTCCAAGAGACCCAGTACTTC. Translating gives CSVSGSFQETQYF.

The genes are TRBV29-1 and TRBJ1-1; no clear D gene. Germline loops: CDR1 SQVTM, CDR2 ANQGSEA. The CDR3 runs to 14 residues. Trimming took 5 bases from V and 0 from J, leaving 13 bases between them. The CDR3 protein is CSVLRDRMNTEAFF. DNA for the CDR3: TGCAGCGTTCTCAGAGATCGAATGAACACTGAAGCTTTCTTT.

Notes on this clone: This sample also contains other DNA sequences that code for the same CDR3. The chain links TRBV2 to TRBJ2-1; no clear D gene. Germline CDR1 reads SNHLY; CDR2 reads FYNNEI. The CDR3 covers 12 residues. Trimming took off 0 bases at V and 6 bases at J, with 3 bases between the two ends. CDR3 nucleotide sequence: TGTGCCAGCAGTGAAGCGGGCAATGAGCAGTTCTTC. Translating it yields CASSEAGNEQFF.

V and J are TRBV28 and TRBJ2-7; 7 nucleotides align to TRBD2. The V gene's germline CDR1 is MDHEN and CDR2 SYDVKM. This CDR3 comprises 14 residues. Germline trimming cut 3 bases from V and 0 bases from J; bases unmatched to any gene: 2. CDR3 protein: CASSLGLHSYEQYF. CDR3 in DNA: TGTGCCAGCAGTTTGGGACTACACTCCTACGAGCAGTACTTC.

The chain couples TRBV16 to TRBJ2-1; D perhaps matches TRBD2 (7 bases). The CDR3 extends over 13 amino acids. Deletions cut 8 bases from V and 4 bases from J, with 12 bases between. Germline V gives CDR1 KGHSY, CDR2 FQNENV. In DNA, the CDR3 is TGTGCCAGCGGGGGAGGGACATACAATGAGCAGTTCTTC. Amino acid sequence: CASGGGTYNEQFF.

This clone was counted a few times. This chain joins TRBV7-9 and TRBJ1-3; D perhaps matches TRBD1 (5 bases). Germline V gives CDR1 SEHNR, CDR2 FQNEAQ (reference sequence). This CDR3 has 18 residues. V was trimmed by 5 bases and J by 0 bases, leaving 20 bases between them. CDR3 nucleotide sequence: TGTGCCAGCAGCCCCCTGTGGGGCAGGTCCCACTCTGGAAACACCATATATTTT. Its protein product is CASSPLWGRSHSGNTIYF.

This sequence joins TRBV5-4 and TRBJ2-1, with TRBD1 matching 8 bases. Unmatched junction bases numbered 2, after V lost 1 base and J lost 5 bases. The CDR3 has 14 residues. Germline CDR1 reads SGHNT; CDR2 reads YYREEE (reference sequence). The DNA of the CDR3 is TGTGCCAGCAGCTTGTTGGGACAGGACAATGAGCAGTTCTTC. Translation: CASSLLGQDNEQFF. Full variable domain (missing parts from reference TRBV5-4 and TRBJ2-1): ETGVTQSPTHLIKTRGQQVTLRCSSQSGHNTVSWYQQALGQGPQFIFQYYREEENGRGNFPPRFSGLQFPNYSSELNVNALELDDSALYLCASSLLGQDNEQFFGPGTRLTVL.

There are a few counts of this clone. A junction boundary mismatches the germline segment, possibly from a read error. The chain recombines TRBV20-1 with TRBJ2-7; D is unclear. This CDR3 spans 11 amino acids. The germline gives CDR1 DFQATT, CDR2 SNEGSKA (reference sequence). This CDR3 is CSANLLYGQYF. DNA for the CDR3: TGCAGTGCTAACCTACTCTACGGGCAGTACTTC.

DNA for the CDR3: TGTGCCACCAGCAGAGGCGGTCCCGAGCCCCAGCATTTT. This gives the protein CATSRGGPEPQHF. The chain couples TRBV15 to TRBJ1-5; unclear D gene. V was pared by 1 base and J by 8 bases, with 9 bases between. Germline V lookup: CDR1 LNHNV, CDR2 YYDKDF (reference sequence). The CDR3 consists of 13 residues.

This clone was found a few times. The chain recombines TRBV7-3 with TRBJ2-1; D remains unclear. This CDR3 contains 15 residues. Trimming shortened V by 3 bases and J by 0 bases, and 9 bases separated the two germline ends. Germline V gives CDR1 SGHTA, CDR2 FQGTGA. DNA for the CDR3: TGTGCCAGCAGCTTGGGCGGACCCTCCTACAATGAGCAGTTCTTC. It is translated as CASSLGGPSYNEQFF.

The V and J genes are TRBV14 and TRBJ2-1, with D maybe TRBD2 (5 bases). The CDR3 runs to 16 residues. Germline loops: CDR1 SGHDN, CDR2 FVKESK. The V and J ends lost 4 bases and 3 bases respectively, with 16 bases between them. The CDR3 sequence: CASSPQRVVGYNEQFF. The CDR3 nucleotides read TGTGCCAGCAGCCCGCAGAGGGTTGTGGGCTACAATGAGCAGTTCTTC.

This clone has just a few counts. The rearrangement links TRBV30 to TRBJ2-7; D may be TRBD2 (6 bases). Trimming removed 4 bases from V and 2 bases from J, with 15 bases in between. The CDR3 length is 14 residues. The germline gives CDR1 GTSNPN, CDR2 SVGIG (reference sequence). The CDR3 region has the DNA TGTGCCTGGAACCTCGGGACTTCAACCTACGAGCAGTACTTC. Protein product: CAWNLGTSTYEQYF. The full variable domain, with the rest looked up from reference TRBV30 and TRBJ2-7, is SQTIHQWPATLVQPVGSPLSLECTVEGTSNPNLYWYRQAAGRGLQLLFYSVGIGQISSEVPQNLSASRPQDRQFILSSKKLLLSDSGFYLCAWNLGTSTYEQYFGPGTRLTVT.

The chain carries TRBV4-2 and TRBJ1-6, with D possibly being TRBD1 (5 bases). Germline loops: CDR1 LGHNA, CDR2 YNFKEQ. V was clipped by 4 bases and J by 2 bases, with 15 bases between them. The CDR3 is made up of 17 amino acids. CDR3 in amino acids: CASSLLTRGAYNSPLHF. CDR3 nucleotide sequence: TGTGCCAGCAGCCTCCTAACCCGGGGGGCCTATAATTCACCCCTCCACTTT.

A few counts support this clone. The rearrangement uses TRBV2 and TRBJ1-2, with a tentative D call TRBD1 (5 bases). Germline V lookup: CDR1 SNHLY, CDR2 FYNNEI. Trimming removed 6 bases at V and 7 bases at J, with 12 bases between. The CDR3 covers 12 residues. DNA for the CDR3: TGTGCCAGCAGCCGGGTAGGGACTGGCTACACCTTC. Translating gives CASSRVGTGYTF. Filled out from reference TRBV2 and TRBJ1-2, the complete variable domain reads EPEVTQTPSHQVTQMGQEVILRCVPISNHLYFYWYRQILGQKVEFLVSFYNNEISEKSEIFDDQFSVERPDGSNFTLKIRSTKLEDSAMYFCASSRVGTGYTFGSGTRLTVV.

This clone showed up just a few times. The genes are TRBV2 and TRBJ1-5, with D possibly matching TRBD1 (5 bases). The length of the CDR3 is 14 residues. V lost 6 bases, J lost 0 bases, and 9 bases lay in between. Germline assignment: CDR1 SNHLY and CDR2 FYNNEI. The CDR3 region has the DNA TGTGCCAGCAGCAAAGACAGTAGCAATCAGCCCCAGCATTTT. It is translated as CASSKDSSNQPQHF. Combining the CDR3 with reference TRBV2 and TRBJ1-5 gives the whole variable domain EPEVTQTPSHQVTQMGQEVILRCVPISNHLYFYWYRQILGQKVEFLVSFYNNEISEKSEIFDDQFSVERPDGSNFTLKIRSTKLEDSAMYFCASSKDSSNQPQHFGDGTRLSIL.

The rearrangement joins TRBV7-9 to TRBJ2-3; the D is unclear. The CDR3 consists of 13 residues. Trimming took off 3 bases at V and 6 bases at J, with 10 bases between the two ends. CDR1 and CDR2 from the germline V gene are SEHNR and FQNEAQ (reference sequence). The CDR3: CASSFHGTDTQYF. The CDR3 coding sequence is TGTGCCAGCAGCTTCCACGGTACGGATACGCAGTATTTT.

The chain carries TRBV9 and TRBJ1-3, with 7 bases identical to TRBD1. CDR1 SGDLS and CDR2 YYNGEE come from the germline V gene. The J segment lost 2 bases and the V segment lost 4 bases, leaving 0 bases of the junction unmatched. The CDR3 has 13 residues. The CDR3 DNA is TGTGCCAGCAGCAGGGGGCCTGGAAACACCATATATTTT. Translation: CASSRGPGNTIYF.

CDR3 nucleotides: TGTGCCTGGACCGGGCCGGGGGCTAATTCTCATAGTGGCTACACCTTC. This sequence encodes CAWTGPGANSHSGYTF. This sequence joins TRBV30 and TRBJ1-2, with D tentatively TRBD1 (6 bases). Between the trimmed V and J ends, which lost 4 bases and 7 bases, there was a span of 25 bases. From germline, CDR1 is GTSNPN and CDR2 SVGIG (reference sequence). This CDR3 has 16 residues.

In DNA, the CDR3 is TGTGCCTGTAGACCGTCGCGCGGCACAGATACGCAGTATTTT. It specifies CACRPSRGTDTQYF. The V call is TRBV30, the J call TRBJ2-3; the D is unclear. This CDR3 is 14 amino acids long. Trimming removed 6 bases from V and 1 base from J, with 14 bases in between. Germline CDR1 GTSNPN, CDR2 SVGIG (reference sequence).

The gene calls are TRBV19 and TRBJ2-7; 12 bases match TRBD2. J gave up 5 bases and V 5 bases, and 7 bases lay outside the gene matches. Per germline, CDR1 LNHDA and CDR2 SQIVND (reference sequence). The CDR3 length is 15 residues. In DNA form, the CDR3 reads TGTGCCAGTAGTGCCTGGACTAGCGGGAACGACGAGCAGTACTTC. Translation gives CASSAWTSGNDEQYF. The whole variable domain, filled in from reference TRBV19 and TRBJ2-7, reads DGGITQSPKYLFRKEGQNVTLSCEQNLNHDAMYWYRQDPGQGLRLIYYSQIVNDFQKGDIAEGYSVSREKKESFPLTVTSAQKNPTAFYLCASSAWTSGNDEQYFGPGTRLTVT.